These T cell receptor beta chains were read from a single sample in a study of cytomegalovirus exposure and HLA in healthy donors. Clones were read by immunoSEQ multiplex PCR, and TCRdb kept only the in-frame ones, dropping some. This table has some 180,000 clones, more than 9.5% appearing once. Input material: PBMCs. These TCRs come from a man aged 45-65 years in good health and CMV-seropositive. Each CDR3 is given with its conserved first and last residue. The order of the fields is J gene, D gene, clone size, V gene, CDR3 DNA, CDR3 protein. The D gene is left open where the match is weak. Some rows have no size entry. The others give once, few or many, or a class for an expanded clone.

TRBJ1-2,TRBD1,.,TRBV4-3,TGCGCCAGCAGCCAAGATATAGGGACAGCAAACTATGGCTACACCTTC,CASSQDIGTANYGYTF
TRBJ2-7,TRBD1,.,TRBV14,TGTGCCAGCGCACGGGACAGGGTTGGCGAGCAGTACTTC,CASARDRVGEQYF
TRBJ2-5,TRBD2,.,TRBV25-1,TGTGCCAGCGGAGCTGGGTATCAGCGGGGGTGGGCCCAGTACTTC,CASGAGYQRGWAQYF
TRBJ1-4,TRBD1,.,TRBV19,TGTGCCAGTAGTTGGAGACGGACAGGGAGGGCTAATGAAAAACTGTTTTTT,CASSWRRTGRANEKLFF
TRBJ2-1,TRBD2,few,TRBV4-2,TGTGCCAGCAGCCAAGTGGCTAGCGGGGGATCCTACAATGAGCAGTTCTTC,CASSQVASGGSYNEQFF
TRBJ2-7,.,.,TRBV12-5,TGTGCTAGTGGTTTGGTAACCGGTATGCGGAACTACGAGCAGTACTTC,CASGLVTGMRNYEQYF
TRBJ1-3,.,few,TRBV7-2,TGTGCCAGCAGCCTGCTTGGGTGGGCGCCGTCAGGAAACACCATATATTTT,CASSLLGWAPSGNTIYF
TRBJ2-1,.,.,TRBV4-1,TGCGCCAGCAGCCCTACAGTGATGAGCTCCTACAATGAGCAGTTCTTC,CASSPTVMSSYNEQFF
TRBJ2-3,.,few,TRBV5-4,TGTGCCAGCAGCTTCGCCGGGGCAGATACGCAGTATTTT,CASSFAGADTQYF
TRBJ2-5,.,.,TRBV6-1,TGTGCCAGCAGTGAAGTAGCGGTCAAACAAGAGACCCAGTACTTC,CASSEVAVKQETQYF
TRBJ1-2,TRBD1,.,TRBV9,TGTGCCAGCAGCGGGGGACAGGGGGCTTTTATGAGCACCTTC,CASSGGQGAFMSTF
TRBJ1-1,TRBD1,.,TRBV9,TGTGCCAGCAGCGCCCAGGGGGCTGAAGCTTTCTTT,CASSAQGAEAFF
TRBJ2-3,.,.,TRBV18,TGTGCCAGCTTCACCACGCAGGGGCCAGATACGCAGTATTTT,CASFTTQGPDTQYF
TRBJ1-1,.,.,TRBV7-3,TGTGCCAGCAGCTTAATGGGCGAGTCGAACACTGAAGCTTTCTTT,CASSLMGESNTEAFF
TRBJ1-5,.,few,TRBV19,TGTGCCAGTAGTATAGATGGGGCAGGGAATCAGCCCCAGCATTTT,CASSIDGAGNQPQHF
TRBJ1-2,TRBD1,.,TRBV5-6,TGTGCCAGCGCACGGGACAGGGGTATGAGGGAGGATGGCTACACCTTC,CASARDRGMREDGYTF
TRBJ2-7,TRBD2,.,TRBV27,TGTGCCAGCAGTTTACTTAGCGGGGGGGCATACGAGCAGTACTTC,CASSLLSGGAYEQYF
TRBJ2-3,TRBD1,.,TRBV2,TGTGCCAGCAGAGTTTTAGGGGGCAATACGCAGTATTTT,CASRVLGGNTQYF
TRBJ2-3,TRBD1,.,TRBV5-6,TGTGCCAGCAGCGGGCTACAGGGGATAGATACGCAGTATTTT,CASSGLQGIDTQYF
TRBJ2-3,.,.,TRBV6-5,TGTGCCAGCCGTCGGGGGGCCACAGATACGCAGTATTTT,CASRRGATDTQYF
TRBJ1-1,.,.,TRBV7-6,TGTGCCAGCAGCTTAGCGGGGGCAGGCCTCACTGAAGCTTTCTTT,CASSLAGAGLTEAFF
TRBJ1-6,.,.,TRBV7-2,TGTGCCAGCAGCCTACGCAGGGGTAATTCACCCCTCCACTTT,CASSLRRGNSPLHF
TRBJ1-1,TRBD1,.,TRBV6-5,TGTGCCAGCAGTCGCACAGGGGGGGTGAACACTGAAGCTTTCTTT,CASSRTGGVNTEAFF
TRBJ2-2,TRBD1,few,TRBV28,TGTGCCGCAACGGACAGGGGGTTAGGGGGCACCGGGGAGCTGTTTTTT,CAATDRGLGGTGELFF
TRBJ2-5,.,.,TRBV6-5,TGTGCCAGCAAAACTAGCTGGAATGAAGAGACCCAGTACTTC,CASKTSWNEETQYF
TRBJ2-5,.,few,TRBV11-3,TGTGCCAGCAGCTCCAACCCAGGGGGAGGTGAGACCCAGTACTTC,CASSSNPGGGETQYF
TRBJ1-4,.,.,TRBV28,TGTGCCAGCAGTTTGGCGGCACACTATGAAAAACTGTTTTTT,CASSLAAHYEKLFF
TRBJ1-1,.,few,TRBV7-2,TGTGCCAGCAGCTTCGGAGGGATGAACACTGAAGCTTTCTTT,CASSFGGMNTEAFF
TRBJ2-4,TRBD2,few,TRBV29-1,TGCAGCGTTGAAGCGGGGGGGCGGCGGAACATTCAGTACTTC,CSVEAGGRRNIQYF
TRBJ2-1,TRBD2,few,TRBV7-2,TGTGCCAGCAGCTTCGCTAGCGGGGTTAATGAGCAGTTCTTC,CASSFASGVNEQFF
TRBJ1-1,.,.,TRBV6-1,TGTGCCAGCAGTGAAGCCACGCACGGGATCGGCACTGAAGCTTTCTTT,CASSEATHGIGTEAFF
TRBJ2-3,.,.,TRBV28,TGTGCCAGCACCCTATCGGGGTTCACAGATACGCAGTATTTT,CASTLSGFTDTQYF
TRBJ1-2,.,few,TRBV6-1,TGTGCCAGCAGTGCCATGGTAGGACAGAACTATGGCTACACCTTC,CASSAMVGQNYGYTF